This T cell receptor (beta chain) was sequenced in a study of blood T cell repertoires in COVID-19 (dated by TCRdb to the early 2020s). For the wider study: Collaborator samples came from the United States, Italy and Spain and covered acute and convalescent phases of COVID-19. The material from the prospective study consisted of cDNA or gDNA derived from T cells, B-cell-depleted T cells, or PBMCs. The dataset comprised deeply sampled blood TCRbeta repertoires from subjects exposed to, actively infected with, or recovered from COVID-19. The repertoires were made available in a free public database intended to serve as a resource for research on the immune response to SARS-CoV-2. The samples were drawn from two sources: the first 160 participants of the ongoing ImmuneRACE study, and about 1,300 subjects contributed by 6 global collaborators. Nearly every sample came with metadata listing a de-identified subject ID, COVID-19 status, age in years and sex. HLA class I and class II types, where available, came from metadata supplied by the sample provider rather than from assay-based typing. The research as a whole found: How much clinical and demographic metadata was included differed by source and by participant, and the metadata was provided uncurated.

Collaborating institutions collected whole blood in K2EDTA tubes following their own protocols. Collaborator samples were shipped for TCRbeta analysis as frozen whole blood, isolated PBMCs, or DNA extracted from either sample type. With respect to this clone: What antigen it recognizes has not been identified. No quality values exist for individual bases; no much larger clone is one base distant.

TCRbeta CDR3 regions were amplified from genomic DNA using the immunoSEQ Assay, a bias-controlled multiplex PCR. The authors' pipeline ran thus. Within the assay, amplification of reference gene primers was used to estimate how many nucleated cells each sample contained. To quantify the absolute abundance of each unique TCRbeta CDR3 rearrangement, sequence reads were collapsed and filtered. For each sample, productive Simpson clonality was calculated as the square root of Simpson's diversity index over productive rearrangements. TCRdb obtained this table from immuneACCESS and retained in-frame rearrangements with V and J assigned. These tables miss some clones; where compared with another copy, unresolved V genes account for less than half of the shortfall, and the remainder is unexplained. Clone size and V and J calls were adopted from that table, with D and trimming inferred from the DNA. The sample has about 92,000 clones on record, roughly 70% of them singletons. The ten largest account for around 24% of the sample.

Trimming removed 5 bases from V and 3 bases from J, leaving 7 bases between the germline ends. Sequences SGHAT (CDR1) and FQNNGV (CDR2) are obtained from the germline V gene. The CDR3 sequence holds 12 residues, the cysteine and phenylalanine included. The DNA shown is the 36-base CDR3, in frame from base 1. The receptor comes from a woman aged 60-75 years in a cohort sampled during active or convalescent COVID-19. The chain is made from TRBV11-2 and TRBJ1-2, with a weak D call of TRBD1 (5 bases match). The sample consisted of peripheral blood. The CDR3 protein sequence reads: CASSETDYGYTF. The nucleotide sequence is given as TGTGCCAGCAGCGAGACAGACTATGGCTACACCTTC.